This T cell receptor (beta chain) was found in a study of regulatory T cells. Patients, 2 to 39 years old, had expanded memory T-cell proportions. CD4+ cells were sorted into CD25-high CD127-low regulatory cells and CD25-low CD127-high conventional cells. The study's findings and limits: Patient repertoires had restricted TRB V-J pairs and skewed V and J usage, most in Tregs. Hydrophobic residues at CDR3 positions 6 and 7 were enriched in conventional CD4+ T cells of CD3G-deficient patients.

CDR1 MNHEY and CDR2 SMNVEV come from the germline V gene (reference sequence). The V end lost 6 bases, the J end lost 2 bases, and 9 bases lay between the germline ends. This CDR3 has 13 residues. Primers: 52 TRBV forward and 13 TRBJ reverse. The method was immunoSEQ multiplex PCR; TCRdb's version includes in-frame clones alone and lacks a portion of them. The data show 30,000 to 40,000 clones, 89% seen once. As regards this clone: The antigen is unknown.

The chain uses TRBV27 and TRBJ2-3; D perhaps matches TRBD1 (5 bases). The TCR originated in a person aged 18 to 35 with CD3G deficiency. Source material: conventional CD4+ T cells sorted from blood. The CDR3 bases are TGTGCCAGCAGAGGACATAACACAGATACGCAGTATTTT. Translating it yields CASRGHNTDTQYF.